This record concerns one T cell receptor (beta chain) sequence. Its antigen is unidentified. This entry comes from a study of OX40 agonist ivuxolimab in advanced cancers. Study results and caveats: Clonal expansion was among the lowest in partial responders at 0.1-3.0 mg/kg, especially CD8+.

The cohort excluded patients with autoimmune disease history or systemic immunosuppression. The method was immunoSEQ multiplex PCR; TCRdb's version includes in-frame clones alone and lacks a portion of them. The data contain approximately 60,000 clones, around 83% of them singletons. The V end lost 6 bases, the J end lost 0 bases, and 9 bases lay between the germline ends. Germline CDR1 reads MDHEN; CDR2 reads SYDVKM. CDR3 length equals 13 residues. The chain has TRBV28 and TRBJ2-7, with D unresolved. Sequencing was performed on CD4+ or CD8+ T cells sorted from blood, taken in a trial of the OX40 agonist ivuxolimab. This clonotype was obtained from an adult with an advanced solid tumor such as melanoma, head and neck, liver or kidney cancer. In DNA, the CDR3 is TGTGCCAGCAGCGTAAGGGTCTCCTACGAGCAGTACTTC. Its translation is CASSVRVSYEQYF.